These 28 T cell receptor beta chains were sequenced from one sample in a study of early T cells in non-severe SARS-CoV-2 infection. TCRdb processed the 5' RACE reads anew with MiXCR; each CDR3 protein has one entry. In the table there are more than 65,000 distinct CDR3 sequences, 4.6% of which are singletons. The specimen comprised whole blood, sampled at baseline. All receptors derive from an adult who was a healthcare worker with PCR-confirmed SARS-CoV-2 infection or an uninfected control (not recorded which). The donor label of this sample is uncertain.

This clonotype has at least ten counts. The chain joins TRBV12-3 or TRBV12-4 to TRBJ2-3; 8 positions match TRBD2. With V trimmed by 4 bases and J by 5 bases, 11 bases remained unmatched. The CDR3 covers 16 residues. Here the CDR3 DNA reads TGTGCCAGCAGTTCCCTAGGAAGCGGGGGTGAAGATACGCAGTATTTT. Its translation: CASSSLGSGGEDTQYF.

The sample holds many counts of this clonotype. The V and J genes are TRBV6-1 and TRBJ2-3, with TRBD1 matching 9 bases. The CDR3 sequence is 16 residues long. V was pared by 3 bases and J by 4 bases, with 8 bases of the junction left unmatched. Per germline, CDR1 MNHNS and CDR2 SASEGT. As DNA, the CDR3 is TGTGCCAGCAGTGATAGTTTCGGGACAGGGCCAGATACGCAGTATTTT. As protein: CASSDSFGTGPDTQYF.

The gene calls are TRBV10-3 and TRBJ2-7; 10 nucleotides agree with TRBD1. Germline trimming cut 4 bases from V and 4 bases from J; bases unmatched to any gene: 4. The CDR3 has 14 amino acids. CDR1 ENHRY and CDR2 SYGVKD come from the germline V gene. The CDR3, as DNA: TGTGCCATCAGTGGAGACAGGGGGCAATACGAGCAGTACTTC. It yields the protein CAISGDRGQYEQYF.

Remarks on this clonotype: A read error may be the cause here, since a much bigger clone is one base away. CDR3 protein: CASGFPGQEASF. The CDR3 bases are TGTGCTAGTGGTTTCCCAGGACAGGAAGCTTCCTTT. The rearrangement links TRBV12-5 to TRBJ1-1; 7 bases line up with TRBD1. In germline, CDR1 is LGHNT, CDR2 FRNRAP. CDR3 length: 12 amino acids.

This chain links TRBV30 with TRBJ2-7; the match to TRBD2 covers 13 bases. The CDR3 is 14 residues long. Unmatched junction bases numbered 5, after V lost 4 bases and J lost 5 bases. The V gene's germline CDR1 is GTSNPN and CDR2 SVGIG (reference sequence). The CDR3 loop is CAWTPGTSGNEQYF. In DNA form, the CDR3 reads TGTGCCTGGACCCCCGGGACTAGCGGGAACGAGCAGTACTTC.

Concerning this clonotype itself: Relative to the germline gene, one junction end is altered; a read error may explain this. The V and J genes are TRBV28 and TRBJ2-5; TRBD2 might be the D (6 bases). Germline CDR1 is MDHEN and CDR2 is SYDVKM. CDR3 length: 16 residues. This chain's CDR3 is CASSLWWRNGGETQYF. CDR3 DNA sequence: TGTGCCAGCAGTCTATGGTGGAGAAACGGGGGAGAGACCCAGTACTTC.

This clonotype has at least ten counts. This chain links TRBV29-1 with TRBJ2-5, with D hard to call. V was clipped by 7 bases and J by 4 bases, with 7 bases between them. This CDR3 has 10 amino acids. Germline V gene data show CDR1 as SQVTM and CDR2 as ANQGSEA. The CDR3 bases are TGCAGCGGAGGCGGAGAGACCCAGTACTTC. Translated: CSGGGETQYF.

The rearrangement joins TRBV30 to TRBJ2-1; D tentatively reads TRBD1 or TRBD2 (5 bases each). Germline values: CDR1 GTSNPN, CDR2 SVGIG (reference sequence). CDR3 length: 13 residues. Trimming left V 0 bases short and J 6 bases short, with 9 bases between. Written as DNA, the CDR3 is TGTGCCTGGAGTGTAACGGGGACCAATGAGCAGTTCTTC. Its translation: CAWSVTGTNEQFF.

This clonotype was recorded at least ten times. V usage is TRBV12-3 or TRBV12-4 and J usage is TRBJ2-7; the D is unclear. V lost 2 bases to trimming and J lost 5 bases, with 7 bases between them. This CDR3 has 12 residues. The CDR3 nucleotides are TGTGCCAGCAGTTTAAACAGCCACGAGCAGTACTTC. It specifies CASSLNSHEQYF.

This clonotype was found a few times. This chain's CDR3 is CAWSGTRFGIQYF. CDR3 nucleotides: TGTGCCTGGAGTGGAACTAGATTCGGCATTCAGTACTTC. This chain connects TRBV30 to TRBJ2-4; D might be TRBD2 (5 bases). The CDR3 has 13 residues. In germline, CDR1 is GTSNPN, CDR2 SVGIG (reference sequence). Between the trimmed V and J ends, which lost 1 base and 9 bases, there was a span of 13 bases.

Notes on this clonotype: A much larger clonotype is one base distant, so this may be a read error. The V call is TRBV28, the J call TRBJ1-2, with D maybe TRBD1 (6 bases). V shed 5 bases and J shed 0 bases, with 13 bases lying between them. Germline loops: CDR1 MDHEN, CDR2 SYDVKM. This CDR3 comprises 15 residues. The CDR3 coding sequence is TGTGCCAGCAGTCCTCAGGGGTCCACTAACTATGGCTACACCTTC. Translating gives CASSPQGSTNYGYTF.

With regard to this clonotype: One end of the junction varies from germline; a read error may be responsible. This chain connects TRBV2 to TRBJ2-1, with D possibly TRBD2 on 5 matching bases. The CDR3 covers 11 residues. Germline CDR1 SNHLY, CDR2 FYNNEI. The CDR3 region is CASSEVAWGVF. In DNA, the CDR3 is TGTGCCAGCAGTGAAGTGGCATGGGGAGTCTTC.

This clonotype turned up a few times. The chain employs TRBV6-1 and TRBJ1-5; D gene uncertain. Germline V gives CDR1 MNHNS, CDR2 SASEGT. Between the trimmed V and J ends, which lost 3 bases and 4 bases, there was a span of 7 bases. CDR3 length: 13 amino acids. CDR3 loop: CASSDSGNQPQHF. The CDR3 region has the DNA TGTGCCAGCAGTGATTCGGGAAATCAGCCCCAGCATTTT.

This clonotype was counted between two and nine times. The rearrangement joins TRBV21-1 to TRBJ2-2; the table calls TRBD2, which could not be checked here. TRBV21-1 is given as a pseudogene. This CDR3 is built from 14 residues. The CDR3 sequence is CASSKRLAAGELFF. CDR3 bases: TGTGCCAGCAGCAAAAGACTAGCAGCTGGGGAGCTGTTTTTT.

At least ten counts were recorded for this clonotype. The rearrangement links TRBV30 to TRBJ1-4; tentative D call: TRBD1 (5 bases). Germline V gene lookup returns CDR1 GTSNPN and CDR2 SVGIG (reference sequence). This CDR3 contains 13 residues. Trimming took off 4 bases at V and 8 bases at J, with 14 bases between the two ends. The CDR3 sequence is CAWTRDRGEKLFF. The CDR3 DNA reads TGTGCCTGGACTCGGGACCGGGGAGAAAAACTGTTTTTT.

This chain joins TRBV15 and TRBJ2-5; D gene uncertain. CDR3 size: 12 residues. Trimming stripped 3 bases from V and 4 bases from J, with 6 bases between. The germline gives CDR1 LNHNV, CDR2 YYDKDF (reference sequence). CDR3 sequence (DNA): TGTGCCACCAGCAGGAGACGAGAGACCCAGTACTTC. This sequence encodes CATSRRRETQYF.

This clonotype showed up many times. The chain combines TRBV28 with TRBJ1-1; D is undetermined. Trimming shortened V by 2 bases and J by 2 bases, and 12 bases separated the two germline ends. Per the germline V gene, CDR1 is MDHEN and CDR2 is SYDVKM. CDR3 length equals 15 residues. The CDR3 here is CASSLTSAANTEAFF. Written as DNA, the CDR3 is TGTGCCAGCAGTTTAACCTCAGCGGCTAACACTGAAGCTTTCTTT. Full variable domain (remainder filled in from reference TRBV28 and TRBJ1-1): DVKVTQSSRYLVKRTGEKVFLECVQDMDHENMFWYRQDPGLGLRLIYFSYDVKMKEKGDIPEGYSVSREKKERFSLILESASTNQTSMYLCASSLTSAANTEAFFGQGTRLTVV.

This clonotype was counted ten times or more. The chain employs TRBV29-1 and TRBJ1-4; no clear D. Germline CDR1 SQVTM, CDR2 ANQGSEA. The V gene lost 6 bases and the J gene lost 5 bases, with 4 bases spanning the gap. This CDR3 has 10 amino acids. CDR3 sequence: CSVRNEKLFF. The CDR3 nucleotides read TGCAGCGTCCGAAATGAAAAACTGTTTTTT.

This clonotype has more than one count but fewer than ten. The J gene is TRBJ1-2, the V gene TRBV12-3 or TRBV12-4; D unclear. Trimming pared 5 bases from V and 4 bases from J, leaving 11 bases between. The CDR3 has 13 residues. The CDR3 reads CASSRQALYGYTF. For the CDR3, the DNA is TGTGCCAGCAGTCGCCAGGCCCTCTATGGCTACACCTTC.

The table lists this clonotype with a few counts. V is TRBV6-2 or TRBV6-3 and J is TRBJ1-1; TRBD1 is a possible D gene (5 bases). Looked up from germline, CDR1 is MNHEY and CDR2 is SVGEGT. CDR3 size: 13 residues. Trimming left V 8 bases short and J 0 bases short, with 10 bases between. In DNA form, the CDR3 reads TGTGCCAGCCAGAGGGGCATGAACACTGAAGCTTTCTTT. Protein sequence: CASQRGMNTEAFF.

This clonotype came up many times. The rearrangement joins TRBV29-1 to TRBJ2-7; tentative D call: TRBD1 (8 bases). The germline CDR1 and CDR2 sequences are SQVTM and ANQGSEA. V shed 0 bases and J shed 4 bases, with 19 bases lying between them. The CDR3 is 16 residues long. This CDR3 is CSVEDGGGQGGYEQYF. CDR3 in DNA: TGCAGCGTTGAAGATGGTGGCGGACAGGGAGGGTACGAGCAGTACTTC.

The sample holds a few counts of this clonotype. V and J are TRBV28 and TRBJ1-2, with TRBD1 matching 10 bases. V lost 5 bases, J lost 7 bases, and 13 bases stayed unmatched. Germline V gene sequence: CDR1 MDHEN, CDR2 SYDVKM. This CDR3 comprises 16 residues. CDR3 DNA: TGTGCCAGCAGTCCTCCCCCGGGACAGGGGACGGGTGGCTACACCTTC. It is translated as CASSPPPGQGTGGYTF.

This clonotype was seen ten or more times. This CDR3 is CASSYQPGNTEAFF. The CDR3 region has the DNA TGTGCCAGCAGTTACCAGCCGGGGAACACTGAAGCTTTCTTT. This chain links TRBV6-6 with TRBJ1-1; D unresolved. V lost 2 bases and J lost 1, with 8 bases in between. The CDR3 runs to 14 residues. Germline CDR1 reads MNHNY; CDR2 reads SVGAGI (reference sequence).

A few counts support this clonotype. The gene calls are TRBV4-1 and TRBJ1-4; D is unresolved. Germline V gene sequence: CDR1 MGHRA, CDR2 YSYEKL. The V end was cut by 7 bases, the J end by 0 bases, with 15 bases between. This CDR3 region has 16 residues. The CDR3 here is CASTPGGYPTNEKLFF. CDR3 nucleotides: TGCGCCAGCACCCCCGGAGGGTACCCAACTAATGAAAAACTGTTTTTT.

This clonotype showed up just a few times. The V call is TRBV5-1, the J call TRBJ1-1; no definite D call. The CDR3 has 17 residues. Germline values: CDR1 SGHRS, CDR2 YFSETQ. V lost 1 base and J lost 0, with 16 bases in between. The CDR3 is CASSLRSPGYMNTEAFF. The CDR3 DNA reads TGCGCCAGCAGCTTGCGAAGTCCGGGCTACATGAACACTGAAGCTTTCTTT.

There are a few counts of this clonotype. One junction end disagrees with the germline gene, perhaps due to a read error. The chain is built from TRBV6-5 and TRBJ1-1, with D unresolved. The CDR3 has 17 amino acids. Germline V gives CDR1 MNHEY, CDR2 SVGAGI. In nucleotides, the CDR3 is TGTGCCAACAGTTACTCGAGCGGGCCGGGATCGAACACTGAAGCTTTCTTT. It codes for CANSYSSGPGSNTEAFF.

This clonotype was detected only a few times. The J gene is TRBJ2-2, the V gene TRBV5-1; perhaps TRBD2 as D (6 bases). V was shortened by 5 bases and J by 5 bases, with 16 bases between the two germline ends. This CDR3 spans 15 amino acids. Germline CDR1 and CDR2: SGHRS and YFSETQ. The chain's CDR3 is CASRFGTEGTGELFF. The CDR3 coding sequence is TGCGCCAGCAGATTCGGGACGGAGGGAACCGGGGAGCTGTTTTTT.

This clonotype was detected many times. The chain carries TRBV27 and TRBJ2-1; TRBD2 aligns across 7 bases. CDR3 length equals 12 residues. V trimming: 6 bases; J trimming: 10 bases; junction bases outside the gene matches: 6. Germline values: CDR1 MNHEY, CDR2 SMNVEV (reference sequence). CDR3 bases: TGTGCCAGCAGCCCCCCAGCGGGAGAGCAGTTCTTC. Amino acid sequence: CASSPPAGEQFF.